This entry lists 17 T cell receptor beta chains sequenced from one sample in a study of regulatory T cells in long-lasting Graves disease. The time point: persistent/refractory GD, antithyroid drugs over 5 years with positive TRAb. Extracted PBMC RNA gave rise to the TCR library. Through Arm-PCR of CDR3 regions and iRepertoire HTBI primers, TCR beta libraries were built. TCRdb re-analysed the multiplex PCR reads in MiXCR, keeping a single row per CDR3 protein. The sample holds about 290,000 distinct CDR3 sequences, around 23% seen once. The source was peripheral blood mononuclear cells (PBMCs), collected when the disease was refractory, from a patient treated with antithyroid drugs. These receptors came from a female donor with Graves disease.

This clonotype was counted ten times or more. This rearrangement joins TRBV2 to TRBJ2-7; TRBD1 aligns across 7 bases. The length of the CDR3 is 14 residues. CDR1 and CDR2 (germline): SNHLY, FYNNEI. J lost 2 bases, V lost 5 bases, and 6 bases had no gene match. CDR3 nucleotides: TGTGCCAGCAGTCCAGCGGACAGGCCCTACGAGCAGTACTTC. It is translated as CASSPADRPYEQYF.

Details on this clonotype: A far larger clone is just one base off, so this is likely a read error. This chain joins TRBV27 and TRBJ2-4, with D unresolved. The CDR3 spans 17 residues. Germline values: CDR1 MNHEY, CDR2 SMNVEV (reference sequence). DNA for the CDR3: TGTGCCAGCAGTTTATCTACTGGAGACTTTCTAGGTGGTGGCCACACCTTC. Encoded protein: CASSLSTGDFLGGGHTF.

The chain links TRBV29-1 to TRBJ2-3; maybe TRBD2 (5 bases). The CDR3 has 13 residues. Trimming shortened V by 7 bases and J by 2 bases, and 13 bases separated the two germline ends. Per germline, CDR1 SQVTM and CDR2 ANQGSEA. The CDR3 region is CSARGPITDTQYF. Here the CDR3 DNA reads TGCAGCGCCCGAGGGCCTATCACAGATACGCAGTATTTT.

Many counts were recorded for this clonotype. J is TRBJ1-5 and V is TRBV6-1, with 10 bases aligning to TRBD1. The germline CDR1 and CDR2 sequences are MNHNS and SASEGT. Trimming took 3 bases from V and 6 from J; bases not matched to a gene: 5. The CDR3 is 15 residues long. In DNA form, the CDR3 reads TGTGCCAGCAGTGATAGACAGGGGGCGAGTCAGCCCCAGCATTTT. This gives the protein CASSDRQGASQPQHF.

This rearrangement joins TRBV20-1 to TRBJ1-1, with D unresolved. Trimming removed 4 bases from V and 4 bases from J, with 13 bases in between. CDR1 DFQATT and CDR2 SNEGSKA come from the germline V gene (reference sequence). There are 13 residues in the CDR3. CDR3 sequence reads: CSATLLLITEAFF. In DNA, the CDR3 is TGCAGTGCTACACTCTTGTTAATCACTGAAGCTTTCTTT.

This clonotype was observed a few times. The CDR3 nucleotides are TGCAGCGTCCCTGACAGAAACACTGAAGCTTTCTTT. Its protein product is CSVPDRNTEAFF. The chain recombines TRBV29-1 with TRBJ1-1; maybe TRBD1 (5 bases). V was clipped by 6 bases and J by 2 bases, with 10 bases between them. The germline V gene encodes CDR1 SQVTM and CDR2 ANQGSEA. The CDR3 is 12 amino acids.

The V and J genes are TRBV19 and TRBJ1-1; a weak D match, TRBD1 (6 bases). CDR1 is LNHDA, CDR2 SQIVND, per germline (reference sequence). This CDR3 comprises 17 residues. Trimming removed 5 bases from V and 7 bases from J, with 26 bases in between. The CDR3 protein is CASSSHATGFRRGEAFF. DNA of the CDR3: TGTGCCAGTAGTTCCCACGCAACAGGGTTTAGGAGAGGTGAAGCTTTCTTT.

The chain carries TRBV20-1 and TRBJ2-3; 11 nucleotides line up with TRBD2. The CDR3 consists of 15 residues. J gave up 4 bases and V 5 bases, and 8 bases lay outside the gene matches. The germline gives CDR1 DFQATT, CDR2 SNEGSKA (reference sequence). CDR3 loop: CSASSTSGMADTQYF. CDR3 sequence (DNA): TGCAGTGCTTCCTCGACTAGCGGGATGGCAGATACGCAGTATTTT.

CDR3 DNA sequence: TGTGCCAGCAGCTCCGGGACAGGGACAAGCTCCTACAATGAGCAGTTCTTC. Protein product: CASSSGTGTSSYNEQFF. This chain links TRBV11-2 with TRBJ2-1, with 9 bases aligning to TRBD1. V shed 4 bases, J shed 0 bases, and the junction held 7 bases outside the gene matches. This CDR3 region has 17 residues. CDR1 and CDR2 from the germline V gene are SGHAT and FQNNGV. The full variable domain, in which reference TRBV11-2 and TRBJ2-1 provide the parts outside the CDR3, is EAGVAQSPRYKIIEKRQSVAFWCNPISGHATLYWYQQILGQGPKLLIQFQNNGVVDDSQLPKDRFSAERLKGVDSTLKIQPAKLEDSAVYLCASSSGTGTSSYNEQFFGPGTRLTVL.

This chain uses TRBV30 with TRBJ2-1; D is possibly TRBD2 (5 bases). CDR3 size: 17 residues. V was trimmed by 2 bases and J by 1 base, leaving 18 bases between them. CDR1 and CDR2 from the germline V gene are GTSNPN and SVGIG (reference sequence). In DNA, the CDR3 is TGTGCCTGGAGTTCCGGGGTTAGCTATCGATCCTACAATGAGCAGTTCTTC. Translation: CAWSSGVSYRSYNEQFF.

The table lists this clonotype with a few counts. The V and J genes are TRBV12-3 or TRBV12-4 and TRBJ2-7; D gene unclear. The CDR3 runs 13 residues. Between the trimmed V and J ends, which lost 6 bases and 2 bases, there was a span of 11 bases. Written as DNA, the CDR3 is TGTGCCAGCAGCGCTTCAGACCCCTACGAGCAGTACTTC. Its translation is CASSASDPYEQYF.

In this sample, this clonotype turned up a few times. The chain's CDR3 is CASSVTPDRNTEAFF. The CDR3 DNA is TGTGCCAGCAGCGTAACCCCGGATCGGAACACTGAAGCTTTCTTT. The rearrangement joins TRBV9 to TRBJ1-1; D is unresolved. Germline V lookup: CDR1 SGDLS, CDR2 YYNGEE. Trimming cost V 1 base and J 1 base, with 11 bases left between them. The CDR3 covers 15 residues.

The rearrangement links TRBV11-2 to TRBJ2-1; weak D call: TRBD2 (6 bases). The CDR3 has 16 amino acids. The V and J ends lost 5 bases and 9 bases respectively, with 23 bases between them. The germline V gene encodes CDR1 SGHAT and CDR2 FQNNGV. CDR3 amino acids: CASSQDYGERESEQFF. CDR3 nucleotides: TGTGCCAGCAGCCAAGATTACGGAGAACGGGAGAGTGAGCAGTTCTTC.

This clonotype was detected ten times or more. The V and J genes are TRBV28 and TRBJ2-7; 7 bases agree with TRBD2. The V segment lost 2 bases and the J segment 5 bases; nucleotides outside the gene matches: 3. This CDR3 has 13 amino acids. CDR1 and CDR2 (germline): MDHEN, SYDVKM. CDR3 nucleotides: TGTGCCAGCAGTTTACCGGGAGGCGACGAGCAGTACTTC. This sequence encodes CASSLPGGDEQYF. The variable domain in full, completed from reference TRBV28 and TRBJ2-7, reads DVKVTQSSRYLVKRTGEKVFLECVQDMDHENMFWYRQDPGLGLRLIYFSYDVKMKEKGDIPEGYSVSREKKERFSLILESASTNQTSMYLCASSLPGGDEQYFGPGTRLTVT.

This clonotype was observed a few times. The chain has TRBV7-6 and TRBJ2-7; 8 bases are shared with TRBD1. From germline, CDR1 is SGHVS and CDR2 FNYEAQ. The CDR3 runs to 16 residues. V lost 0 bases to trimming and J lost 3 bases; unmatched junction nucleotides: 7. CDR3 protein: CASSLAAGGEIYEQYF. DNA for the CDR3: TGTGCCAGCAGCTTAGCAGCAGGGGGCGAGATCTACGAGCAGTACTTC.

This clonotype was seen repeatedly, ten times or more. J is TRBJ1-2 and V is TRBV6-1; perhaps TRBD1 as D (5 bases). Germline V gene sequence: CDR1 MNHNS, CDR2 SASEGT. The CDR3 has 13 residues. V was shortened by 6 bases and J by 8 bases, with 16 bases between the two germline ends. The CDR3 DNA reads as TGTGCCAGCAGCCGGGACCCTCCTCGCGGCTACACCTTC. Its translation: CASSRDPPRGYTF.

V usage is TRBV12-5 and J usage is TRBJ2-5, with 11 positions matching TRBD2. The CDR3 runs 18 residues. CDR1 and CDR2 from the germline V gene are LGHNT and FRNRAP. V dropped 2 bases and J dropped 5; count of bases not matched to a gene: 13. The CDR3: CASGLYALAGELTETQYF. Written as DNA, the CDR3 is TGTGCTAGTGGTTTGTACGCACTAGCGGGAGAGTTAACGGAGACCCAGTACTTC.